This TCR beta chain came from a study of cytomegalovirus exposure and HLA in healthy donors. This CDR3 is built from 15 residues. CDR1 and CDR2 from the germline V gene are SGHDT and YYEEEE. Comments on this clone: The junction and the germline gene differ at one end; a read error may be behind it.

The PCR used 60 Vbeta and 13 Jbeta primers. Produced via immunoSEQ multiplex PCR; TCRdb's table is partial and in-frame only. The profile shows some 200,000 clones, about 62% of them singletons. This TCR was sampled from a man aged 35 to 55 in good health and CMV-seronegative. The chain has TRBV5-6 and TRBJ1-3; no definite D call. Sequencing used PBMCs. The CDR3 loop reads CASGLGYGKGNTIYF. CDR3 nucleotides: TGTGCCAGCGGCTTGGGGTACGGGAAGGGAAACACCATATATTTT.